Each of the 31 T cell receptor beta chains below was sequenced from the same sample in a study of Ad26.COV2.S vaccination and SARS-CoV-2 variants. Treatment noted: 19 received Ad26.COV2.S at low or high dose, single or two shots; 5 received placebo; per-sample allocation not given. It was on day 63 after the first vaccine or placebo injection that samples were taken. Repertoires were generated with immunoSEQ multiplex PCR, while TCRdb's copy carries only in-frame clones and drops some. The sample comprises about 350,000 clones, more than 85% of which are singletons, and 5% rests with the top ten. Material: peripheral blood, obtained in a trial of Ad26.COV2.S vaccine versus placebo. The source of these receptors is a person aged 18 to 59 who received the Ad26.COV2.S COVID-19 vaccine or a placebo.

The chain recombines TRBV19 with TRBJ2-1; no firm D call. Trimming removed 5 bases at V and 4 bases at J, with 12 bases between. CDR3 length: 14 amino acids. CDR1 and CDR2 (germline): LNHDA, SQIVND (reference sequence). CDR3 protein: CASSPSKGYNEQFF. CDR3 DNA sequence: TGTGCCAGTAGTCCCTCTAAGGGATACAATGAGCAGTTCTTC. Supplemented by reference TRBV19 and TRBJ2-1, the full variable domain reads DGGITQSPKYLFRKEGQNVTLSCEQNLNHDAMYWYRQDPGQGLRLIYYSQIVNDFQKGDIAEGYSVSREKKESFPLTVTSAQKNPTAFYLCASSPSKGYNEQFFGPGTRLTVL.

This clone was counted once. The chain uses TRBV6-2 or TRBV6-3 and TRBJ2-7, with no clear D. Trimming pared 2 bases from V and 0 bases from J, leaving 5 bases between. This CDR3 has 13 amino acids. The germline V gene has CDR1 MNHEY and CDR2 SVGEGT. The CDR3 DNA is TGTGCCAGCAGTTACCCCAACTCCTACGAGCAGTACTTC. Its protein product is CASSYPNSYEQYF.

The rearrangement joins TRBV6-6 to TRBJ2-3; TRBD1 is a possible D gene (5 bases). The CDR3 runs 18 residues. Between the trimmed V and J ends, which lost 5 bases and 0 bases, there was a span of 21 bases. CDR1 is MNHNY, CDR2 SVGAGI, per germline (reference sequence). CDR3 coding DNA: TGTGCCAGCAGTCCTACCCTAGGGGCAGGCACTAGCACAGATACGCAGTATTTT. Translation gives CASSPTLGAGTSTDTQYF.

The gene calls are TRBV6-5 and TRBJ1-1; D is unclear. The ends were cut back, 0 bases at V and 8 bases at J, with 10 bases in the middle. Germline lookup yields CDR1 MNHEY and CDR2 SVGAGI. The CDR3 runs 13 residues. The CDR3 loop is CASSYSEGQEAFF. CDR3 nucleotides: TGTGCCAGCAGTTACTCGGAGGGTCAGGAAGCTTTCTTT.

V gene TRBV7-2 combines with J gene TRBJ2-4; D is possibly TRBD2 (6 bases). Trimming took 5 bases from V and 6 from J, leaving 20 bases between them. This CDR3 has 16 amino acids. Looked up from germline, CDR1 is SGHTA and CDR2 is FQGNSA. CDR3 in DNA: TGTGCCAGCAGCCCAGATTTTGAGGAGGGGATAAACATTCAGTACTTC. Translated: CASSPDFEEGINIQYF.

The V call is TRBV27, the J call TRBJ1-4; weak D call: TRBD1 (6 bases). Germline lookup yields CDR1 MNHEY and CDR2 SMNVEV (reference sequence). There are 15 residues in the CDR3. The V end was cut by 6 bases, the J end by 2 bases, with 13 bases between. Here the CDR3 DNA reads TGTGCCAGCAGGACCTGGGGGCGGACTAATGAAAAACTGTTTTTT. Translated: CASRTWGRTNEKLFF.

V usage is TRBV5-4 and J usage is TRBJ2-5, with D maybe TRBD1 (6 bases). The CDR3 runs 13 residues. CDR1 and CDR2 from the germline V gene are SGHNT and YYREEE (reference sequence). The germline V and J ends were trimmed by 4 bases and 4 bases, with 11 bases remaining between them. CDR3 sequence reads: CASSEQGSETQYF. The CDR3 DNA reads as TGTGCCAGCAGCGAACAGGGTTCAGAGACCCAGTACTTC.

This rearrangement joins TRBV9 to TRBJ1-1; the D gene is possibly TRBD1 (6 bases). V shed 3 bases and J shed 2 bases, with 11 bases lying between them. CDR3 length: 14 residues. CDR1 and CDR2 from the germline V gene are SGDLS and YYNGEE. The chain's CDR3 is CASSGQASNTEAFF. The CDR3 DNA reads as TGTGCCAGCAGCGGACAGGCTTCAAACACTGAAGCTTTCTTT.

The chain uses TRBV6-5 and TRBJ2-1; weak D call: TRBD1 (6 bases). CDR3 length equals 16 residues. Germline lookup yields CDR1 MNHEY and CDR2 SVGAGI. Trimming left V 4 bases short and J 2 bases short, with 15 bases between. The CDR3 here is CASSSAPRGAYNEQFF. In nucleotides, the CDR3 is TGTGCCAGCAGTTCCGCCCCCAGGGGAGCCTACAATGAGCAGTTCTTC.

This chain joins TRBV2 and TRBJ2-1, with TRBD1 matching over 11 bases. The CDR3 runs to 17 residues. With V trimmed by 4 bases and J by 6 bases, 11 bases remained unmatched. The germline V gene encodes CDR1 SNHLY and CDR2 FYNNEI. The CDR3 DNA reads TGTGCCAGCAGTGTTTACATCGGGACAGGGGGTCTCAATGAGCAGTTCTTC. Translation gives CASSVYIGTGGLNEQFF.

The J gene is TRBJ2-3, the V gene TRBV7-9; a weak D match, TRBD2 (5 bases). Germline assignment: CDR1 SEHNR and CDR2 FQNEAQ (reference sequence). The CDR3 has 14 amino acids. Trimming took 6 bases from V and 8 from J, leaving 18 bases between them. In nucleotides, the CDR3 is TGTGCCAGCAGTAAGAGGACTCGGACGGGTACGCAGTATTTT. Amino acid sequence: CASSKRTRTGTQYF.

The chain joins TRBV6-6 to TRBJ1-4; unclear D gene. This CDR3 comprises 14 residues. The V end was cut by 6 bases, the J end by 0 bases, with 8 bases between. From germline, CDR1 is MNHNY and CDR2 SVGAGI (reference sequence). In nucleotides, the CDR3 is TGTGCCAGCAGAGTGGGTGCAACTAATGAAAAACTGTTTTTT. Amino acids: CASRVGATNEKLFF.

CDR3 nucleotide sequence: TGTGCCAGCAGTGATGTTCAGGGGGTGGACGAGCAGTACTTC. This sequence encodes CASSDVQGVDEQYF. The V gene is TRBV2, the J gene TRBJ2-7; 7 bases map to TRBD1. In germline, CDR1 is SNHLY, CDR2 FYNNEI. J was trimmed by 5 bases and V by 3 bases; bases with no gene match: 7. The CDR3 sequence is 14 residues long.

This clone turned up a few times. The chain has TRBV6-2 or TRBV6-3 and TRBJ2-7; the D gene is possibly TRBD2 (7 bases). With 0 bases removed from V and 4 bases from J, the gap between germline ends came to 10 bases. In germline, CDR1 is MNHEY, CDR2 SVGEGT. CDR3 length: 14 amino acids. CDR3 residues: CASSYSAGAYEQYF. The CDR3 DNA follows: TGTGCCAGCAGTTACTCGGCGGGGGCTTACGAGCAGTACTTC.

The chain is built from TRBV5-1 and TRBJ2-1, with D possibly TRBD1 on 6 matching bases. The V end was cut by 3 bases, the J end by 0 bases, with 19 bases between. The CDR3 contains 18 residues. CDR1 is SGHRS and CDR2 is YFSETQ in the germline V gene. The CDR3 coding sequence is TGCGCCAGCAGCTCTAGGGGGTTAAGCGGAAGCTCCTACAATGAGCAGTTCTTC. It is translated as CASSSRGLSGSSYNEQFF.

The chain joins TRBV5-4 to TRBJ2-1, with D perhaps being TRBD1 or TRBD2 (5 bases each). This CDR3 is 11 amino acids long. CDR1 SGHNT and CDR2 YYREEE come from the germline V gene (reference sequence). Between the trimmed V and J ends, which lost 6 bases and 9 bases, there was a span of 10 bases. This CDR3 is CASTFGTEQFF. CDR3 sequence (DNA): TGTGCCAGCACCTTTGGGACTGAGCAGTTCTTC.

The chain combines TRBV7-2 with TRBJ1-6; D is possibly TRBD1 (5 bases). This CDR3 comprises 13 residues. Germline CDR1 and CDR2: SGHTA and FQGNSA. Trimming took off 2 bases at V and 8 bases at J, with 7 bases between the two ends. The CDR3 is CASSLQGDSPLHF. CDR3 DNA sequence: TGTGCCAGCAGCTTACAGGGTGATTCACCCCTCCACTTT.

The chain is built from TRBV5-1 and TRBJ2-2; 11 nucleotides match TRBD2. The V segment lost 4 bases and the J segment 3 bases; nucleotides outside the gene matches: 11. The germline gives CDR1 SGHRS, CDR2 YFSETQ. The CDR3 consists of 18 residues. The CDR3 here is CASSLNPSGGTYTGELFF. CDR3 in DNA: TGCGCCAGCAGCCTGAACCCTAGCGGGGGGACCTACACCGGGGAGCTGTTTTTT.

This clone was recorded a few times. The chain's CDR3 is CASNTGAAGVPGELFF. The CDR3 region has the DNA TGTGCCAGCAACACCGGGGCGGCGGGAGTGCCCGGGGAGCTGTTTTTT. The J gene is TRBJ2-2, the V gene TRBV7-9; TRBD2 aligns across 7 bases. CDR3 size: 16 residues. The junction had 14 bases not matched to a gene; V was cut back by 7 bases and J by 6 bases. CDR1 is SEHNR and CDR2 is FQNEAQ in the germline V gene (reference sequence). Variable domain in full (rest from reference TRBV7-9 and TRBJ2-2): DTGVSQNPRHKITKRGQNVTFRCDPISEHNRLYWYRQTLGQGPEFLTYFQNEAQLEKSRLLSDRFSAERPKGSFSTLEIQRTEQGDSAMYLCASNTGAAGVPGELFFGEGSRLTVL.

The rearrangement uses TRBV4-3 and TRBJ2-2; D is unresolved. The CDR3 length is 14 residues. Germline V gene data show CDR1 as LGHNA and CDR2 as YSLEER. The ends were cut back, 4 bases at V and 4 bases at J, with 10 bases in the middle. CDR3 amino acids: CASSRVWGTGELFF. Here the CDR3 DNA reads TGCGCCAGCAGCCGAGTGTGGGGCACCGGGGAGCTGTTTTTT.

This clone appeared a single time. The rearrangement uses TRBV21-1 and TRBJ1-2; the table's TRBD1 call for D was not verified on the DNA. TRBV21-1 is assigned pseudogene status. The CDR3 covers 17 residues. The CDR3 DNA is TGTGCCAGCAGCAAAGTGGTACAGCAGCCCATGTACTATGGCTACACCTTC. Residues: CASSKVVQQPMYYGYTF.

The V call is TRBV2, the J call TRBJ1-3; D ambiguous. V was shortened by 3 bases and J by 0 bases, with 9 bases between the two germline ends. The CDR3 consists of 15 residues. In germline, CDR1 is SNHLY, CDR2 FYNNEI. The CDR3 coding sequence is TGTGCCAGCAGTGAGTTTGGCCTCTCTGGAAACACCATATATTTT. Its translation: CASSEFGLSGNTIYF.

This rearrangement joins TRBV5-6 to TRBJ2-1; tentative D call: TRBD1 (6 bases). This CDR3 has 13 residues. The germline V gene encodes CDR1 SGHDT and CDR2 YYEEEE. V dropped 1 base and J dropped 6 bases, with 8 bases sitting between them. CDR3 residues: CASSLLQGNEQFF. The CDR3 nucleotides are TGTGCCAGCAGCTTGCTACAGGGCAATGAGCAGTTCTTC.

The chain uses TRBV5-1 and TRBJ2-1; 15 bases fit TRBD2. Trimming cost V 2 bases and J 6 bases; bases outside gene matches: 6. This CDR3 is 17 amino acids long. From germline, CDR1 is SGHRS and CDR2 YFSETQ. CDR3 amino acids: CASSFFRTSGRGNEQFF. In DNA form, the CDR3 reads TGCGCCAGCAGCTTCTTTCGGACTAGCGGGAGGGGCAATGAGCAGTTCTTC. The entire variable domain, with the rest obtained from reference TRBV5-1 and TRBJ2-1, is as follows: KAGVTQTPRYLIKTRGQQVTLSCSPISGHRSVSWYQQTPGQGLQFLFEYFSETQRNKGNFPGRFSGRQFSNSRSEMNVSTLELGDSALYLCASSFFRTSGRGNEQFFGPGTRLTVL.

V and J are TRBV6-2 or TRBV6-3 and TRBJ2-2, with 14 bases that match TRBD2. The CDR3 covers 21 residues. J gave up 5 bases and V 2 bases, and 16 bases lay outside the gene matches. Germline CDR1 and CDR2: MNHEY and SVGEGT. The chain's CDR3 is CASSYQLTLGLAGVTTGELFF. The CDR3, as DNA: TGTGCCAGCAGTTACCAATTAACACTGGGACTAGCGGGAGTGACGACCGGGGAGCTGTTTTTT.

The chain employs TRBV16 and TRBJ2-1; D gene uncertain. V gave up 0 bases and J gave up 16 bases, with 10 bases separating them. Germline CDR1 and CDR2: KGHSY and FQNENV. The CDR3 sequence is 11 residues long. Here the CDR3 DNA reads TGTGCCAGCAGCCAATCCACCAGTCCCTTCTTC. Translating gives CASSQSTSPFF.

V gene TRBV3-1 (or the pseudogene TRBV3-2) combines with J gene TRBJ1-2, with D tentatively TRBD1 (5 bases). Germline lookup yields CDR1 LGHDT and CDR2 YNNKEL (reference sequence). With 0 bases removed from V and 5 bases from J, the gap between germline ends came to 10 bases. The CDR3 has 14 amino acids. CDR3 residues: CASSQERGGYGYTF. CDR3 in DNA: TGTGCCAGCAGCCAAGAACGGGGGGGTTATGGCTACACCTTC.

Concerning this clone: The sample has other DNA sequences that encode this CDR3 too. The gene calls are TRBV6-5 and TRBJ2-5; no clear D. Trimming removed 5 bases at V and 2 bases at J, with 3 bases between. Per germline, CDR1 MNHEY and CDR2 SVGAGI. This CDR3 is 11 amino acids long. In nucleotides, the CDR3 is TGTGCCAGCAGTCGACAAGAGACCCAGTACTTC. Translating gives CASSRQETQYF.

This clone was recorded once. The chain links TRBV6-5 to TRBJ1-4, with 8 bases lining up with TRBD1. The V and J ends lost 6 bases and 4 bases, in that order; junction bases with no gene match: 7. This CDR3 is built from 15 residues. The germline CDR1 and CDR2 sequences are MNHEY and SVGAGI. CDR3 sequence reads: CASSQTGADNEKLFF. The CDR3 DNA reads TGTGCCAGCAGCCAGACAGGGGCCGATAATGAAAAACTGTTTTTT.

The rearrangement links TRBV19 to TRBJ1-4; TRBD1 agrees at 8 bases. V dropped 8 bases and J dropped 6; count of bases not matched to a gene: 11. The length of the CDR3 is 15 residues. Germline CDR1 reads LNHDA; CDR2 reads SQIVND (reference sequence). The DNA for the CDR3 is TGTGCCAGTCTCTCTCAGACAGGGGAGGATGAAAAACTGTTTTTT. It codes for CASLSQTGEDEKLFF.

This clone came up a few times. The V gene is TRBV5-4, the J gene TRBJ2-5; the match to TRBD2 covers 11 bases. Germline CDR1 and CDR2: SGHNT and YYREEE (reference sequence). CDR3 length: 14 amino acids. Trimming removed 4 bases from V and 7 bases from J; junction bases left unmatched: 6. The chain's CDR3 is CASSPGLAVGTQYF. CDR3 DNA: TGTGCCAGCAGCCCGGGACTAGCGGTTGGGACCCAGTACTTC.